This note documents a single T cell receptor beta chain sequence. This sample stems from a study of control samples from healthy donors and cancer patients. Germline loops: CDR1 SGHTA, CDR2 FQGNSA. There are 14 residues in the CDR3. Deletions cut 3 bases from V and 2 bases from J, with 10 bases between. TCRdb's table, derived via immunoSEQ multiplex PCR, lists solely in-frame clones and lacks some. The sample holds around 120,000 clones, approximately 87% seen once. This clonotype was sampled from a man between 60 and 75 years old in good health. The rearrangement links TRBV7-2 to TRBJ1-1; D not resolved. Material: blood. The CDR3 region is CASSLGSLNTEAFF. Here the CDR3 DNA reads TGTGCCAGCAGCTTGGGCAGCCTTAACACTGAAGCTTTCTTT. The variable domain in full, completed from reference TRBV7-2 and TRBJ1-1, reads GAGVSQSPSNKVTEKGKDVELRCDPISGHTALYWYRQSLGQGLEFLIYFQGNSAPDKSGLPSDRFSAERTGGSVSTLTIQRTQQEDSAVYLCASSLGSLNTEAFFGQGTRLTVV.